The subject of this entry is one T cell receptor (beta chain). Its antigen is still unknown. Version v3.0 of the immunoSEQ assay was performed at survey level. Sequencing efforts were directed toward roughly 40,000-55,000 T-cell genomes per sample. Clones were sequenced by immunoSEQ multiplex PCR, and TCRdb holds only the in-frame ones, with some missing. The sample lists roughly 30,000 clones; about 94% were seen once. This entry comes from a study of long-term antiretroviral therapy in people with HIV. In each sample, about 0.95-11 million cryopreserved PBMC were present before DNA extraction. J was trimmed by 9 bases and V by 1 base; bases with no gene match: 5. Looked up from germline, CDR1 is SGHTA and CDR2 is FQGNSA. This CDR3 is 14 amino acids long. Study results and limitations: The study found narrower CDR3 length ranges in HIV repertoires than in controls. Once patients were on ART, diversity went higher but still fell short of transplant donor controls.

The chain is built from TRBV7-2 and TRBJ2-1, with TRBD1 identical over 8 bases. The TCR comes from a middle-aged woman with HIV. The source was unsorted PBMCs, collected almost 6.7 years after starting antiretroviral therapy. CDR3 sequence (DNA): TGTGCCAGCAGCTTAGGGCAGGGGGCGGGTGAGCAGTTCTTC. The encoded protein is CASSLGQGAGEQFF.